This TCR beta chain appears in the sequencing data of a study of CD8 T cells in Susac syndrome. General study points: Total CD8+ and CD8+ TEMRA repertoires contained 15 to 20 and five Susac-specific public clones, respectively.

Patients with Susac syndrome fulfilled recently defined diagnostic criteria for definite or probable disease. Trimming took off 1 base at V and 0 bases at J, with 7 bases between the two ends. The CDR3 loop spans 14 amino acids. The V gene's germline CDR1 is KGHSH and CDR2 LQKENI. Reverse transcription of roughly 0.45 to 1 ug RNA used random hexamers. A multiplex approach, immunoSEQ multiplex PCR, amplified TCR beta CDR3 across 54 Vbeta and 13 Jbeta. TCRdb reprocessed the immunoSEQ multiplex PCR reads with MiXCR, giving one entry per CDR3 protein. The profile shows about 110,000 distinct CDR3 sequences, around 94% of them singletons. With respect to this clonotype: Its antigen is unidentified.

This TCR was sampled from a human donor with Susac syndrome. Sequencing was performed on CD8+ T cells from PBMCs. The genes are TRBV18 and TRBJ2-7, with a tentative D call TRBD2 (6 bases). The CDR3 protein is CASSPQTSSYEQYF. The CDR3 DNA reads as TGTGCCAGCTCACCACAGACTAGCTCCTACGAGCAGTACTTC.